The 23 T cell receptor beta chains listed next were all sequenced from one sample in a study of blood T cell repertoires in COVID-19. Libraries were prepared by immunoSEQ multiplex PCR; TCRdb keeps only in-frame clonotypes and omits some of them. Of under 200,000 clones in the sample, roughly 80% were seen once. Sequencing was performed on peripheral blood. These receptors were collected from a man between 65 and 85 years old with acute or convalescent COVID-19.

Only a few counts were recorded for this clone. The V gene is TRBV5-1, the J gene TRBJ1-1; D remains unclear. Germline V gene data show CDR1 as SGHRS and CDR2 as YFSETQ. V shed 0 bases and J shed 0 bases, with 3 bases lying between them. The CDR3 is 13 amino acids. Written as DNA, the CDR3 is TGCGCCAGCAGCTTGGCGGTGAACACTGAAGCTTTCTTT. Translated, it gives CASSLAVNTEAFF.

The rearrangement links TRBV11-1 to TRBJ2-6; unclear D gene. Trimming pared 6 bases from V and 1 base from J, leaving 10 bases between. Germline CDR1 and CDR2: SGHAT and FQDESV (reference sequence). The CDR3 extends over 15 amino acids. CDR3 bases: TGTGCCAGCAGTAACACCAGGTCTGGGGCCAACGTCCTGACTTTC. Its translation: CASSNTRSGANVLTF.

The V call is TRBV19, the J call TRBJ1-2, with D possibly being TRBD1 (5 bases). The germline CDR1 and CDR2 sequences are LNHDA and SQIVND (reference sequence). The CDR3 spans 14 residues. V lost 8 bases and J lost 4, with 17 bases in between. In DNA form, the CDR3 reads TGTGCCAGTCCCCCCGCTCAGGGTGTCTATGGCTACACCTTC. Translation: CASPPAQGVYGYTF.

This clone turned up a few times. This chain connects TRBV12-3 or TRBV12-4 to TRBJ1-2, with D uncertain. Trimming removed 1 base at V and 4 bases at J, with 7 bases between. The CDR3 is 13 amino acids. The CDR3 is CASSLVGGYGYTF. The CDR3 region has the DNA TGTGCCAGCAGTTTAGTCGGCGGCTATGGCTACACCTTC.

The chain uses TRBV21-1 and TRBJ1-1; the table gives TRBD1 as D, unverified against the DNA. TRBV21-1 is labeled a pseudogene. CDR3 length: 15 residues. The CDR3 loop is CASSEQGGLESEAFF. The CDR3 nucleotides are TGTGCCAGCAGCGAACAGGGGGGTCTAGAGTCTGAAGCTTTCTTT.

V usage is TRBV28 and J usage is TRBJ1-1; tentative D call: TRBD1 (5 bases). Looked up from germline, CDR1 is MDHEN and CDR2 is SYDVKM. CDR3 size: 14 residues. Trimming left V 6 bases short and J 1 base short, with 12 bases between. The CDR3 region has the DNA TGTGCCAGCAGCACGGGACTGAAGAACACTGAAGCTTTCTTT. Translated, it gives CASSTGLKNTEAFF. The full variable domain, with the rest looked up from reference TRBV28 and TRBJ1-1, is DVKVTQSSRYLVKRTGEKVFLECVQDMDHENMFWYRQDPGLGLRLIYFSYDVKMKEKGDIPEGYSVSREKKERFSLILESASTNQTSMYLCASSTGLKNTEAFFGQGTRLTVV.

This chain joins TRBV5-4 and TRBJ2-5; 10 nucleotides align to TRBD1. V gave up 3 bases and J gave up 2 bases; unmatched junction bases: 1. CDR3 size: 14 residues. Germline V lookup: CDR1 SGHNT, CDR2 YYREEE (reference sequence). The CDR3 is CASSSGQGQETQYF. CDR3 DNA: TGTGCCAGCAGCTCGGGACAGGGGCAAGAGACCCAGTACTTC.

This chain joins TRBV19 and TRBJ1-1; 7 bases are a match to TRBD1. Germline trimming cut 6 bases from V and 4 bases from J; bases unmatched to any gene: 8. The CDR3 has 14 amino acids. Germline V gene data show CDR1 as LNHDA and CDR2 as SQIVND (reference sequence). CDR3 sequence reads: CASSNRGLFTEAFF. CDR3 sequence (DNA): TGTGCCAGTAGCAACAGGGGACTTTTCACTGAAGCTTTCTTT.

The V gene is TRBV6-1, the J gene TRBJ1-2, with 10 bases aligning to TRBD1. The V segment lost 4 bases and the J segment 5 bases; nucleotides outside the gene matches: 10. CDR1 is MNHNS and CDR2 is SASEGT in the germline V gene. The CDR3 is 16 amino acids. This CDR3 is CASSGGPGTGAYGYTF. CDR3 nucleotides: TGTGCCAGCAGTGGCGGCCCGGGGACAGGGGCTTATGGCTACACCTTC.

This clone was seen a few times. The gene calls are TRBV28 and TRBJ1-4, with a possible D match to TRBD1 (6 bases). CDR1 and CDR2 (germline): MDHEN, SYDVKM. The CDR3 is 15 residues long. Trimming left V 2 bases short and J 7 bases short, with 14 bases between. In DNA, the CDR3 is TGTGCCAGCAGTTTAGGTGACAGGAAGGGTGAAAAACTGTTTTTT. Translating gives CASSLGDRKGEKLFF.

This clone was seen just once. CDR3 nucleotides: TGTGCCAGCAGCTTGGAGAAGGGAGCCGGCTCCTACAATGAGCAGTTCTTC. This sequence encodes CASSLEKGAGSYNEQFF. V gene TRBV11-3 combines with J gene TRBJ2-1; a possible D gene is TRBD2 (5 bases). This CDR3 is 17 amino acids long. V shed 3 bases and J shed 0 bases, with 15 bases lying between them. Germline lookup yields CDR1 SGHNT and CDR2 YENEEA.

A few counts support this clone. The rearrangement uses TRBV2 and TRBJ2-1, with 9 bases identical to TRBD2. The germline CDR1 and CDR2 sequences are SNHLY and FYNNEI. The CDR3 spans 14 residues. V gave up 4 bases and J gave up 9 bases; unmatched junction bases: 7. CDR3 in amino acids: CASSVSGRSLEQFF. CDR3 bases: TGTGCCAGCAGTGTTAGCGGGAGAAGCCTTGAGCAGTTCTTC.

The rearrangement uses TRBV3-1 (or the pseudogene TRBV3-2) and TRBJ1-2, with 9 bases lining up with TRBD1. This CDR3 region has 14 residues. The germline V gene has CDR1 LGHDT and CDR2 YNNKEL (reference sequence). Trimming removed 3 bases from V and 6 bases from J; junction bases left unmatched: 5. The CDR3 loop is CASSHDRGINGYTF. The CDR3 nucleotides are TGTGCCAGCAGCCACGACAGGGGGATTAATGGCTACACCTTC.

This chain joins TRBV19 and TRBJ2-5, with 8 positions matching TRBD1. Unmatched junction bases numbered 7, after V lost 3 bases and J lost 4 bases. Germline CDR1 is LNHDA and CDR2 is SQIVND (reference sequence). The CDR3 length is 15 residues. CDR3 DNA: TGTGCCAGTAGTATCGACAGGGGAGTTAGAGAGACCCAGTACTTC. Translated, it gives CASSIDRGVRETQYF.

This clone came up once. The chain has TRBV2 and TRBJ2-7; 9 positions match TRBD1. J was trimmed by 3 bases and V by 6 bases; bases with no gene match: 6. The CDR3 totals 14 residues. The V gene's germline CDR1 is SNHLY and CDR2 FYNNEI. CDR3: CASSRGQGHYEQYF. The CDR3 DNA is TGTGCCAGCAGCCGGGGACAGGGCCACTACGAGCAGTACTTC.

The rearrangement links TRBV3-1 (or the pseudogene TRBV3-2) to TRBJ1-2; D uncertain. The germline V gene encodes CDR1 LGHDT and CDR2 YNNKEL (reference sequence). The CDR3 is made up of 12 amino acids. V shed 4 bases and J shed 7 bases, with 10 bases lying between them. This chain's CDR3 is CASSPEVGGYTF. In DNA, the CDR3 is TGTGCCAGCAGCCCTGAGGTCGGTGGCTACACCTTC.

The chain employs TRBV19 and TRBJ1-1; D call uncertain. Trimming shortened V by 3 bases and J by 5 bases, and 13 bases separated the two germline ends. Germline CDR1 LNHDA, CDR2 SQIVND (reference sequence). CDR3 length: 14 amino acids. The CDR3 here is CASSMSRGWTEAFF. The CDR3 DNA reads as TGTGCCAGTAGTATGAGTAGAGGGTGGACTGAAGCTTTCTTT.

This clone was observed at least ten times. This sample includes further DNA sequences coding for the same CDR3. The chain uses TRBV30 and TRBJ2-5; D is perhaps TRBD2 (5 bases). V was shortened by 3 bases and J by 2 bases, with 7 bases between the two germline ends. The CDR3 sequence is 12 residues long. Per the germline V gene, CDR1 is GTSNPN and CDR2 is SVGIG (reference sequence). The CDR3 nucleotides read TGTGCCTGGAGCGGAGGTCAAGAGACCCAGTACTTC. Protein sequence: CAWSGGQETQYF.

The chain carries TRBV10-1 and TRBJ2-3; 10 bases agree with TRBD2. CDR1 is WNHNN and CDR2 is SYGVQD in the germline V gene (reference sequence). V was clipped by 3 bases and J by 1 base; unmatched bases: 4. The CDR3 length is 16 residues. DNA for the CDR3: TGCGCCAGCAGTGATCCAGCGGGGGGGCGCACAGATACGCAGTATTTT. Translated: CASSDPAGGRTDTQYF.

The genes are TRBV7-3 and TRBJ2-1, with 7 bases matching TRBD1. CDR1 and CDR2 from the germline V gene are SGHTA and FQGTGA. The CDR3 length is 16 residues. V was pared by 4 bases and J by 3 bases, with 9 bases of the junction left unmatched. The CDR3 here is CASSSAGTAIYNEQFF. The CDR3 region has the DNA TGTGCCAGCAGCTCCGCCGGGACAGCAATCTACAATGAGCAGTTCTTC.

The V gene is TRBV29-1, the J gene TRBJ2-5; TRBD2 matches 9 bases. The junction had 11 bases not matched to a gene; V was cut back by 7 bases and J by 5 bases. CDR3 length: 14 residues. The germline V gene encodes CDR1 SQVTM and CDR2 ANQGSEA. The CDR3 protein is CSGVGGRAAETQYF. In nucleotides, the CDR3 is TGCAGCGGGGTTGGCGGGAGGGCCGCGGAGACCCAGTACTTC.

The J gene is TRBJ1-6, the V gene TRBV2; TRBD1 agrees at 10 bases. The CDR3 extends over 16 amino acids. Germline values: CDR1 SNHLY, CDR2 FYNNEI. V was clipped by 6 bases and J by 2 bases; unmatched bases: 4. The CDR3 reads CASRDGTGAYNSPLHF. CDR3 bases: TGTGCCAGCAGGGACGGGACAGGGGCCTATAATTCACCCCTCCACTTT. Full variable domain (outside the CDR3, taken from reference TRBV2 and TRBJ1-6): EPEVTQTPSHQVTQMGQEVILRCVPISNHLYFYWYRQILGQKVEFLVSFYNNEISEKSEIFDDQFSVERPDGSNFTLKIRSTKLEDSAMYFCASRDGTGAYNSPLHFGNGTRLTVT.

J is TRBJ2-1 and V is TRBV7-2, with a possible D match to TRBD2 (7 bases). CDR1 is SGHTA, CDR2 FQGNSA, per germline. Between the trimmed V and J ends, which lost 4 bases and 1 base, there was a span of 14 bases. The CDR3 length is 16 residues. The CDR3 DNA reads as TGTGCCAGCAGCTACCGAAGGGGGGGGTCCTACAATGAGCAGTTCTTC. It codes for CASSYRRGGSYNEQFF.